One T cell receptor beta chain is described in this entry. Seattle patients were enrolled while actively infected and followed longitudinally. CDR3 length equals 16 residues. CDR1 is LNHDA and CDR2 is SQIVND in the germline V gene (reference sequence). J gave up 0 bases and V 5 bases, and 6 bases lay outside the gene matches. The sample is drawn from a study of blood T cell repertoires in COVID-19. Clones were read by immunoSEQ multiplex PCR, and TCRdb kept only the in-frame ones, dropping some. The data hold tens of thousands of clones, with approximately 80% observed a single time. The sequenced material came from peripheral blood. The TCR comes from a man between 65 and 85 years old with COVID-19, enrolled during active disease. The chain has TRBV19 and TRBJ1-5, with TRBD1 matching over 8 bases. The CDR3 nucleotides are TGTGCCAGTAGTCCCAGGACAGGGTATAGCAATCAGCCCCAGCATTTT. Translated, it gives CASSPRTGYSNQPQHF.